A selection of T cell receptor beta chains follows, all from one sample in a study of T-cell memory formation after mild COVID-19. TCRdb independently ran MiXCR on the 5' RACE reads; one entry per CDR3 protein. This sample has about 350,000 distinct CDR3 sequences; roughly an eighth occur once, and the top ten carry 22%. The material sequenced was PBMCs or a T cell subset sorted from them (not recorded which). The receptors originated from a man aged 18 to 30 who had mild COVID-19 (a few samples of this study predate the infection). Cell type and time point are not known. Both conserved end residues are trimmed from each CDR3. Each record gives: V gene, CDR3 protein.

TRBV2 ASRGLDSYNEQF
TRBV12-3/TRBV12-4 ASRSGAKNIQY
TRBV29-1 SVEFGRQVQETQY
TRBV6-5 ASSYVGALRSPLH
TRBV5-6 ASSLERTQY
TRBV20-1 SARDIGVNTEAF
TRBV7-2 ASSFRAVYTGELF
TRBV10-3 AIKDGSYNEQF
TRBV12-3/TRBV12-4 ASSLTSSGGTDTQY
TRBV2 ASSEAPSGGYEQY
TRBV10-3 AIGTGVSGNTIY
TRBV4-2 ASSPRTSKGDTQY
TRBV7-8 ASSLPGADEQY
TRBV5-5 ASSPSVDRPGEQY
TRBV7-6 ASSGGFSYNSPLH
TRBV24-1 ATSDLQGDTDTQY
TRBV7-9 ASSLGGGINYEQY
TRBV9 ASSAGQWAYHEQF
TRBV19 ASSILAASGNTIY
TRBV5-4 ASSLGTGRDIQY
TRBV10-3 AISDSTGQPLEQY
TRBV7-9 ASTRGTDTQY
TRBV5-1 ASSLGAGGPNEQF
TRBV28 ASSSGVTQY
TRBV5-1 ASRGTVDYEQY
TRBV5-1 ASIFLAGGEQY
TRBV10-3 AISSRQGDNSPLH
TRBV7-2 ASSLVASGVGTQY
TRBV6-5 ASSYGGSTEAF
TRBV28 ASSSRDVSNQPQH
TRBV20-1 SASWGVNQPQH
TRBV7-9 ASSQERGGRLGNEQF
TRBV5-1 ASSSTGGESTEAF
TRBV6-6 ASSAGLFNF
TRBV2 ASSWGGRELF
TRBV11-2 ASSLEEGYNEQF
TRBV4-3 ASSQEWLEDFDTQY
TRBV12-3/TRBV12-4 ASTSLLAGPEQF
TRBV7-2 ASSPWTSGGGEQF
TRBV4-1 ASSQPRYGPNQPQH
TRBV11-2 ASSSGTLGDEKLF
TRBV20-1 SARRRGVGEKLF
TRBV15 ATSWNRGLEQY
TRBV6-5 ASSYGTSGETQY
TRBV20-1 SARDRLEGLTGEAF
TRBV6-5 ASSYSREGNQPQH
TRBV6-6 ASSYRDRGSGTKNIQY
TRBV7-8 ASSPRSEPYEQY
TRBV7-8 ASSLRRVDQPQH
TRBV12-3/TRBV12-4 ASSHRSGPLTSYEQY
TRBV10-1 ASSGGAPSSYEQY
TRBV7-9 ASSLGDTSYEQY
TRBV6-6 ASTGAGIYSNQPQH
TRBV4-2 ASSQTRQETQY
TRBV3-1 ASSTDYAETQY
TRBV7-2 ASSSYWIGGYT
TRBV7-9 ASSLWQNEKLF